These 12 T cell receptor beta chains originate from one sample sequenced in a study of blood T cell repertoires in COVID-19. Method: immunoSEQ multiplex PCR; TCRdb's copy keeps in-frame clones and lacks some. Of over 90,000 clones in the sample, 87% were seen once. Sequenced material: peripheral blood. Receptors originate from a man in his fifties with active COVID-19.

CDR3 region: CASSPLGQGNTEAFF. The CDR3 region has the DNA TGTGCCAGCTCCCCCTTGGGACAGGGGAACACTGAAGCTTTCTTT. This sequence joins TRBV6-5 and TRBJ1-1; 9 nucleotides align to TRBD1. The ends lost 8 bases at V and 1 base at J; junction bases unmatched: 8. From germline, CDR1 is MNHEY and CDR2 SVGAGI. The CDR3 contains 15 residues.

The V call is TRBV2, the J call TRBJ1-1; 10 nucleotides match TRBD1. Looked up from germline, CDR1 is SNHLY and CDR2 is FYNNEI. Losses at the gene ends were 7 bases for V and 6 bases for J; bases not matched to a gene: 5. The CDR3 runs 13 residues. For the CDR3, the DNA is TGTGCCAGCATGGGACAGGGGAAGGCTGAAGCTTTCTTT. This sequence encodes CASMGQGKAEAFF.

V usage is TRBV10-3 and J usage is TRBJ2-7, with 9 nucleotides matching TRBD1. The CDR3 runs 13 residues. Germline-derived CDR1 and CDR2 are ENHRY and SYGVKD. The V gene end was trimmed by 3 bases and the J gene end by 4 bases; junction bases not matched to a gene: 1. CDR3 sequence: CAISEGTGYEQYF. The DNA for the CDR3 is TGTGCCATCAGTGAAGGGACAGGGTACGAGCAGTACTTC.

The chain couples TRBV6-5 to TRBJ2-7; no clear D. Germline values: CDR1 MNHEY, CDR2 SVGAGI. The CDR3 runs to 13 residues. The V end lost 2 bases, the J end lost 4 bases, and 9 bases lay between the germline ends. The CDR3, as DNA: TGTGCCAGCAGTTACGGGCCACAGTACGAGCAGTACTTC. It translates to CASSYGPQYEQYF.

The chain uses TRBV18 and TRBJ2-1; 7 bases line up with TRBD1. Unmatched junction bases numbered 6, after V lost 6 bases and J lost 7 bases. The germline CDR1 and CDR2 sequences are KGHSH and LQKENI. CDR3 length equals 13 residues. The CDR3 reads CASSTGVRNEQFF. The CDR3 DNA is TGTGCCAGCTCTACAGGGGTGAGGAATGAGCAGTTCTTC.

The rearrangement links TRBV27 to TRBJ2-2; TRBD1 matches 9 bases. The CDR3 has 15 residues. Germline V lookup: CDR1 MNHEY, CDR2 SMNVEV (reference sequence). V trimming: 2 bases; J trimming: 5 bases; junction bases outside the gene matches: 3. The CDR3 DNA follows: TGTGCCAGCAGTTTAAGGGGACAGGGTACCGGGGAGCTGTTTTTT. It specifies CASSLRGQGTGELFF.

The V gene is TRBV6-5, the J gene TRBJ1-6; D is unresolved. Germline V gene sequence: CDR1 MNHEY, CDR2 SVGAGI. V was cut by 5 bases and J by 0 bases, with 8 bases left in between. The CDR3 extends over 15 amino acids. The CDR3 region has the DNA TGTGCCAGCAGTAGGAGTCGCTCCTATAATTCACCCCTCCACTTT. As protein: CASSRSRSYNSPLHF.

The rearrangement uses TRBV5-1 and TRBJ1-6, with 10 nucleotides matching TRBD1. V was pared by 4 bases and J by 5 bases, with 12 bases of the junction left unmatched. Germline CDR1 is SGHRS and CDR2 is YFSETQ. CDR3 length: 18 residues. In DNA, the CDR3 is TGCGCCAGCAGCAGCCGGGACAGGGGCCTCTCAGATAATTCACCCCTCCACTTT. Protein sequence: CASSSRDRGLSDNSPLHF. Variable domain in full (rest from reference TRBV5-1 and TRBJ1-6): KAGVTQTPRYLIKTRGQQVTLSCSPISGHRSVSWYQQTPGQGLQFLFEYFSETQRNKGNFPGRFSGRQFSNSRSEMNVSTLELGDSALYLCASSSRDRGLSDNSPLHFGNGTRLTVT.

The genes are TRBV5-4 and TRBJ1-2; TRBD1 might be the D (6 bases). Trimming stripped 1 base from V and 7 bases from J, with 11 bases between. CDR1 SGHNT and CDR2 YYREEE come from the germline V gene (reference sequence). There are 13 residues in the CDR3. Here the CDR3 reads CASSLPGVSGYTF. CDR3 coding DNA: TGTGCCAGCAGCTTGCCAGGGGTGAGTGGCTACACCTTC.

This clone was counted a few times. The rearrangement links TRBV5-4 to TRBJ2-2; D may be TRBD2 (6 bases). Deletions cut 7 bases from V and 6 bases from J, with 13 bases between. In germline, CDR1 is SGHNT, CDR2 YYREEE (reference sequence). This CDR3 has 13 residues. The CDR3 DNA reads TGTGCCAGCGGGACTCCTCATCCCGGGGAGCTGTTTTTT. It is translated as CASGTPHPGELFF.

The chain recombines TRBV10-3 with TRBJ2-6; TRBD2 is a possible D gene (6 bases). The germline V gene has CDR1 ENHRY and CDR2 SYGVKD. Deletions cut 3 bases from V and 1 base from J, with 7 bases between. The CDR3 extends over 15 amino acids. The CDR3 protein is CAISEGTSGANVLTF. In DNA, the CDR3 is TGTGCCATCAGTGAAGGGACTTCTGGGGCCAACGTCCTGACTTTC.

The chain links TRBV23-1 to TRBJ1-5, with D possibly TRBD1 on 5 matching bases. TRBV23-1 is an open reading frame whose function is uncertain. There are 15 residues in the CDR3. The V gene lost 10 bases and the J gene lost 0 bases, with 16 bases spanning the gap. CDR3 DNA sequence: TGCGCCACGCATAGCGGGGCCGCTAGCAATCAGCCCCAGCATTTT. Translated, it gives CATHSGAASNQPQHF.